The 18 T cell receptor beta chains below were found in one sample sequenced in a study of T cell responses to AZD1222 COVID-19 vaccine. Repertoires were generated with immunoSEQ multiplex PCR, while TCRdb's copy carries only in-frame clones and drops some. Of tens of thousands of clones listed, around nine tenths are singletons. Sample: peripheral blood, taken on day 0 of MenACWY control vaccination. All receptors derive from an adult in good health.

The rearrangement links TRBV5-6 to TRBJ2-7, with D maybe TRBD1 (5 bases). The CDR3 loop spans 15 amino acids. Per germline, CDR1 SGHDT and CDR2 YYEEEE. With 3 bases removed from V and 3 bases from J, the gap between germline ends came to 16 bases. The CDR3 DNA sequence: TGTGCCAGCAGCTCCCTGGGCCAGGGCGGCTACGAGCAGTACTTC. It codes for CASSSLGQGGYEQYF.

This chain uses TRBV9 with TRBJ1-2; D is unresolved. V was cut by 0 bases and J by 0 bases, with 6 bases left in between. The CDR3 is 14 amino acids. CDR1 and CDR2 from the germline V gene are SGDLS and YYNGEE. The CDR3: CASSVGGPNYGYTF. The DNA for the CDR3 is TGTGCCAGCAGCGTAGGAGGGCCTAACTATGGCTACACCTTC.

CDR3 protein: CASSGRTSGSPSTDTQYF. For the CDR3, the DNA is TGTGCCAGCAGCGGCCGGACTAGCGGGAGTCCTAGCACAGATACGCAGTATTTT. The rearrangement links TRBV5-4 to TRBJ2-3, with 13 positions matching TRBD2. The length of the CDR3 is 18 residues. Germline V gene sequence: CDR1 SGHNT, CDR2 YYREEE (reference sequence). V shed 4 bases and J 0 bases; nucleotides not matched to a gene: 8.

V is TRBV7-2 and J is TRBJ2-2; 9 nucleotides agree with TRBD2. Germline-derived CDR1 and CDR2 are SGHTA and FQGNSA. CDR3 length: 14 amino acids. V lost 5 bases and J lost 8; bases outside the gene matches: 6. CDR3 sequence (DNA): TGTGCCAGCAGCCGGGGACTAGCCAAGGGGGAGCTGTTTTTT. Translated: CASSRGLAKGELFF.

V usage is TRBV6-5 and J usage is TRBJ2-1, with D perhaps TRBD2 (5 bases). Between the trimmed V and J ends, which lost 5 bases and 6 bases, there was a span of 17 bases. CDR1 MNHEY and CDR2 SVGAGI come from the germline V gene. This CDR3 comprises 15 residues. CDR3 sequence (DNA): TGTGCCAGCAGTCACAGCCGCGGGCTTTTCAATGAGCAGTTCTTC. Translation: CASSHSRGLFNEQFF.

This clone was recorded a few times. The rearrangement uses TRBV6-2 or TRBV6-3 and TRBJ2-1, with 9 bases fitting TRBD2. Trimming cost V 0 bases and J 1 base; bases outside gene matches: 1. The CDR3 has 16 amino acids. Germline-derived CDR1 and CDR2 are MNHEY and SVGEGT. The CDR3 bases are TGTGCCAGCAGTTACTCGCGGGAGGGGTCCTACAATGAGCAGTTCTTC. This sequence encodes CASSYSREGSYNEQFF.

The chain couples TRBV10-1 to TRBJ2-7; 9 bases align to TRBD2. This CDR3 is built from 19 residues. The ends lost 5 bases at V and 5 bases at J; junction bases unmatched: 22. Germline V lookup: CDR1 WNHNN, CDR2 SYGVQD (reference sequence). CDR3 sequence: CASSRRPGLASGLTNEQYF. The DNA for the CDR3 is TGCGCCAGCAGTAGACGACCGGGACTAGCCTCAGGACTTACCAACGAGCAGTACTTC.

The rearrangement uses TRBV11-3 and TRBJ2-1; 7 positions match TRBD1. The CDR3 is 18 amino acids. J gave up 5 bases and V 2 bases, and 15 bases lay outside the gene matches. The germline gives CDR1 SGHNT, CDR2 YENEEA. CDR3 DNA sequence: TGTGCCAGCAGCTTAAGGGGATCCGGGACAGTCCCAGACAATGAGCAGTTCTTC. Translating it yields CASSLRGSGTVPDNEQFF.

The rearrangement uses TRBV28 and TRBJ1-2, with a possible D match to TRBD1 (5 bases). The germline CDR1 and CDR2 sequences are MDHEN and SYDVKM. The CDR3 has 15 amino acids. V was cut by 7 bases and J by 1 base, with 16 bases left in between. The CDR3 DNA follows: TGTGCCAGCACTTATTGGGGGTCCCTTAACTATGGCTACACCTTC. Protein sequence: CASTYWGSLNYGYTF.

The chain combines TRBV9 with TRBJ1-4; perhaps TRBD1 as D (5 bases). Germline lookup yields CDR1 SGDLS and CDR2 YYNGEE. V shed 5 bases and J shed 7 bases, with 12 bases lying between them. The CDR3 runs to 13 residues. CDR3 in amino acids: CASRGGAAEKLFF. The CDR3 DNA follows: TGTGCCAGCAGGGGAGGGGCGGCTGAAAAACTGTTTTTT.

The chain uses TRBV5-1 and TRBJ1-2; weak D call: TRBD1 (5 bases). Trimming removed 2 bases at V and 3 bases at J, with 17 bases between. The CDR3 has 16 residues. Germline V gene lookup returns CDR1 SGHRS and CDR2 YFSETQ. The CDR3 bases are TGCGCCAGCAGCTTCACCCCGCCCGGGGGGGACTATGGCTACACCTTC. Amino acid sequence: CASSFTPPGGDYGYTF. The full variable domain, completed using reference TRBV5-1 and TRBJ1-2, is KAGVTQTPRYLIKTRGQQVTLSCSPISGHRSVSWYQQTPGQGLQFLFEYFSETQRNKGNFPGRFSGRQFSNSRSEMNVSTLELGDSALYLCASSFTPPGGDYGYTFGSGTRLTVV.

The genes are TRBV28 and TRBJ2-5, with unresolved D. CDR1 and CDR2 (germline): MDHEN, SYDVKM. This CDR3 region has 15 residues. V shed 3 bases and J shed 0 bases, with 11 bases lying between them. This CDR3 is CASSFSSGYQETQYF. The CDR3 DNA reads TGTGCCAGCAGTTTTAGTTCCGGTTACCAAGAGACCCAGTACTTC.

The rearrangement joins TRBV6-6 to TRBJ2-1, with 10 bases matching TRBD2. The trim removed 5 bases at V and 4 bases at J, leaving 5 bases unmatched. This CDR3 has 15 amino acids. CDR1 MNHNY and CDR2 SVGAGI come from the germline V gene (reference sequence). CDR3 residues: CASSPTSGTYNEQFF. The CDR3 DNA is TGTGCCAGCAGTCCAACTAGCGGGACTTACAATGAGCAGTTCTTC.

The genes are TRBV7-2 and TRBJ1-1, with D possibly TRBD1 on 6 matching bases. Germline CDR1 is SGHTA and CDR2 is FQGNSA. V lost 3 bases and J 1 base, leaving 6 bases between the germline ends. The CDR3 extends over 13 amino acids. The CDR3 spells CASSLTGNTEAFF. The CDR3 DNA sequence: TGTGCCAGCAGCTTGACAGGGAACACTGAAGCTTTCTTT.

This chain links TRBV6-5 with TRBJ1-1; no clear D gene. V shed 7 bases and J shed 4 bases, with 13 bases lying between them. Germline V gives CDR1 MNHEY, CDR2 SVGAGI. The CDR3 runs 13 residues. CDR3 sequence (DNA): TGTGCCAGCACGGTCCACGGTGGCACTGAAGCTTTCTTT. This sequence encodes CASTVHGGTEAFF.

The chain has TRBV28 and TRBJ2-3; tentative D call: TRBD1 (5 bases). In germline, CDR1 is MDHEN, CDR2 SYDVKM. V was pared by 3 bases and J by 6 bases, with 10 bases between. The CDR3 spans 13 residues. The DNA of the CDR3 is TGTGCCAGCAGTTTCAGGGTTGGGGATACGCAGTATTTT. This gives the protein CASSFRVGDTQYF.

This clone was detected once. This chain joins TRBV2 and TRBJ1-5; TRBD1 agrees at 7 bases. This CDR3 spans 14 amino acids. CDR1 is SNHLY and CDR2 is FYNNEI in the germline V gene. Trimming at V came to 6 bases and at J to 4 bases, leaving 6 bases not matched to a gene. The CDR3 DNA reads TGTGCCAGCAGGGGGGGACAGCGGAATCAGCCCCAGCATTTT. It encodes CASRGGQRNQPQHF.

The chain recombines TRBV7-9 with TRBJ2-3; TRBD1 agrees at 7 bases. The length of the CDR3 is 15 residues. V gave up 5 bases and J gave up 2 bases; unmatched junction bases: 7. From germline, CDR1 is SEHNR and CDR2 FQNEAQ (reference sequence). The CDR3 bases are TGTGCCAGCAGCCCCTCGACAGGGATCACAGATACGCAGTATTTT. This gives the protein CASSPSTGITDTQYF.